This T cell receptor (beta chain) emerged from a study of blood T cell repertoires in COVID-19. Study as a whole: PBMCs, B-cell-depleted T cells, or T cells were the source of the cDNA or gDNA that made up the material.

Generated by immunoSEQ multiplex PCR, the TCRdb table keeps only in-frame clones and is missing some. Among a few hundred thousand clones, just over 85% were seen once, and the ten largest hold about 3.8%. The CDR3 runs to 15 residues. This TCR came from a woman in her 40s with acute COVID-19. Sequencing was done on a sample of PBMCs or T cells enriched from blood (not recorded which). The rearrangement links TRBV21-1 to TRBJ2-1; the table calls TRBD2, which could not be checked here. TRBV21-1 is noted as a pseudogene. Written as DNA, the CDR3 is TGTGCCAGCAGCAAAGTTTGGCGGGAGCTCAGTGAGCAGTTCTTC. Protein: CASSKVWRELSEQFF.